Each of the 29 T cell receptor beta chains below was sequenced from the same sample in a study of blood T cell repertoires in COVID-19. The data were produced by immunoSEQ multiplex PCR, yet TCRdb's version contains in-frame clones alone and is incomplete. The table shows about 300,000 clones, with approximately 84% occurring only once. Sequencing was performed on peripheral blood. These receptors all stem from a human donor with COVID-19, enrolled during active disease. The donor label of this sample is uncertain.

This clone appeared once. The V and J genes are TRBV2 and TRBJ2-3; tentative D call: TRBD2 (6 bases). The germline V gene encodes CDR1 SNHLY and CDR2 FYNNEI. The CDR3 extends over 15 amino acids. V shed 2 bases and J shed 2 bases, with 11 bases lying between them. CDR3 region: CASSERGLPTDTQYF. CDR3 DNA: TGTGCCAGCAGTGAAAGGGGACTGCCCACAGATACGCAGTATTTT.

The chain uses TRBV6-2 or TRBV6-3 and TRBJ1-4; the D is unclear. The CDR3 has 15 residues. Germline lookup yields CDR1 MNHEY and CDR2 SVGEGT. V lost 3 bases, J lost 3 bases, and 11 bases lay in between. This CDR3 is CASSYGQFSNEKLFF. CDR3 nucleotides: TGTGCCAGCAGTTATGGGCAGTTTTCTAATGAAAAACTGTTTTTT.

The J gene is TRBJ1-1, the V gene TRBV7-8; D is unclear. Germline V gene data show CDR1 as SGHVS and CDR2 as FQNEAQ. The CDR3 is made up of 13 amino acids. V was clipped by 0 bases and J by 8 bases, with 10 bases between them. The DNA for the CDR3 is TGTGCCAGCAGCTTAGCGAGGAAGGTCGAAGCTTTCTTT. This encodes CASSLARKVEAFF.

The chain carries TRBV10-3 and TRBJ1-2; D unresolved. The CDR3 has 13 residues. V shed 2 bases and J shed 3 bases, with 7 bases lying between them. Germline-derived CDR1 and CDR2 are ENHRY and SYGVKD. In DNA form, the CDR3 reads TGTGCCATCAGTGAGGTTGGAGACTATGGCTACACCTTC. It codes for CAISEVGDYGYTF.

This chain links TRBV2 with TRBJ1-5, with 9 bases matching TRBD1. Germline assignment: CDR1 SNHLY and CDR2 FYNNEI. This CDR3 is built from 16 residues. The junction had 11 bases not matched to a gene; V was cut back by 6 bases and J by 5 bases. As DNA, the CDR3 is TGTGCCAGCAGCGTGACTCGGACAGGGGTGGATCAGCCCCAGCATTTT. Encoded protein: CASSVTRTGVDQPQHF. The entire variable domain, with the rest obtained from reference TRBV2 and TRBJ1-5, is as follows: EPEVTQTPSHQVTQMGQEVILRCVPISNHLYFYWYRQILGQKVEFLVSFYNNEISEKSEIFDDQFSVERPDGSNFTLKIRSTKLEDSAMYFCASSVTRTGVDQPQHFGDGTRLSIL.

This clone was seen a few times. The chain carries TRBV27 and TRBJ2-7; TRBD1 might be the D (7 bases). With 4 bases removed from V and 1 base from J, the gap between germline ends came to 14 bases. CDR1 and CDR2 (germline): MNHEY, SMNVEV (reference sequence). This CDR3 comprises 15 residues. CDR3 amino acids: CASSSPQGGSYEQYF. The CDR3 DNA sequence: TGTGCCAGCAGTTCCCCCCAGGGGGGTTCCTACGAGCAGTACTTC.

The chain joins TRBV5-1 to TRBJ2-1, with TRBD2 matching 11 bases. CDR3 length: 18 amino acids. Germline trimming cut 5 bases from V and 0 bases from J; bases unmatched to any gene: 10. Germline V CDR1 and CDR2: SGHRS, YFSETQ. The DNA of the CDR3 is TGCGCCAGCAGGCCCGGGACTAGCGGAGCCCTCTCCTACAATGAGCAGTTCTTC. Residues: CASRPGTSGALSYNEQFF.

As concerns this clone: Mismatch with germline at one junction end may stem from a read error. This sequence joins TRBV5-1 and TRBJ2-1, with TRBD2 matching 11 bases. Germline-derived CDR1 and CDR2 are SGHRS and YFSETQ. The CDR3 runs to 14 residues. CDR3 amino acids: CASSLEGSGRGLLF. CDR3 nucleotide sequence: TGCGCCAGCAGCTTGGAAGGTAGCGGGAGGGGGCTCCTCTTC. Variable domain in full (rest from reference TRBV5-1 and TRBJ2-1): KAGVTQTPRYLIKTRGQQVTLSCSPISGHRSVSWYQQTPGQGLQFLFEYFSETQRNKGNFPGRFSGRQFSNSRSEMNVSTLELGDSALYLCASSLEGSGRGLLFGPGTRLTVL.

The chain combines TRBV6-5 with TRBJ1-2, with 8 bases matching TRBD1. Germline V gene lookup returns CDR1 MNHEY and CDR2 SVGAGI. The junction had 5 bases not matched to a gene; V was cut back by 8 bases and J by 3 bases. The CDR3 is 13 residues long. CDR3: CASEGQADYGYTF. The CDR3 DNA sequence: TGTGCCAGCGAGGGACAGGCGGACTATGGCTACACCTTC.

The CDR3 reads CASSPRGPVNEQFF. The CDR3 coding sequence is TGTGCCAGCAGCCCGCGAGGTCCAGTCAATGAGCAGTTCTTC. The chain is built from TRBV6-5 and TRBJ2-1; the D is unclear. V was shortened by 6 bases and J by 6 bases, with 15 bases between the two germline ends. This CDR3 is 14 amino acids long. CDR1 and CDR2 from the germline V gene are MNHEY and SVGAGI.

CDR3 sequence (DNA): TGTGCCAGCAGTGAGCAGGGGGCCAGAAGCACAGATACGCAGTATTTT. Translated: CASSEQGARSTDTQYF. This chain joins TRBV25-1 and TRBJ2-3, with 8 bases fitting TRBD1. The CDR3 is 16 amino acids. Germline trimming cut 3 bases from V and 0 bases from J; bases unmatched to any gene: 5. Per the germline V gene, CDR1 is MGHDK and CDR2 is SYGVNS.

V gene TRBV5-1 combines with J gene TRBJ2-1; D is unclear. Trimming removed 0 bases at V and 6 bases at J, with 4 bases between. Germline V gene data show CDR1 as SGHRS and CDR2 as YFSETQ. The CDR3 is 12 amino acids. CDR3 DNA: TGCGCCAGCAGCTTGGGGAGCAATGAGCAGTTCTTC. It yields the protein CASSLGSNEQFF.

The rearrangement links TRBV15 to TRBJ2-5; 7 bases fit TRBD2. The J segment lost 1 base and the V segment lost 2 bases, leaving 4 bases of the junction unmatched. Germline-derived CDR1 and CDR2 are LNHNV and YYDKDF (reference sequence). The CDR3 extends over 15 amino acids. DNA for the CDR3: TGTGCCACCAGCAGACAGCGGGGAGCCCAAGAGACCCAGTACTTC. This codes for CATSRQRGAQETQYF.

V usage is TRBV7-3 and J usage is TRBJ2-1; a possible D gene is TRBD2 (5 bases). V lost 1 base, J lost 8 bases, and 9 bases lay in between. The CDR3 runs 13 residues. The germline CDR1 and CDR2 sequences are SGHTA and FQGTGA. The CDR3 here is CASSLMRVDEQFF. DNA of the CDR3: TGTGCCAGCAGCTTAATGAGGGTCGATGAGCAGTTCTTC.

As concerns this clone: Other DNA sequences in the same sample also yield this CDR3. The chain employs TRBV5-1 and TRBJ2-2; 7 nucleotides line up with TRBD1. The ends lost 5 bases at V and 0 bases at J; junction bases unmatched: 4. The CDR3 spans 15 residues. Germline CDR1 reads SGHRS; CDR2 reads YFSETQ. The chain's CDR3 is CASSPGTANTGELFF. CDR3 bases: TGCGCCAGCAGTCCCGGGACAGCGAACACCGGGGAGCTGTTTTTT. The entire variable domain, with the rest obtained from reference TRBV5-1 and TRBJ2-2, is as follows: KAGVTQTPRYLIKTRGQQVTLSCSPISGHRSVSWYQQTPGQGLQFLFEYFSETQRNKGNFPGRFSGRQFSNSRSEMNVSTLELGDSALYLCASSPGTANTGELFFGEGSRLTVL.

The chain couples TRBV27 to TRBJ2-3; weak D call: TRBD1 (5 bases). The V end was cut by 3 bases, the J end by 3 bases, with 13 bases between. Germline V gene data show CDR1 as MNHEY and CDR2 as SMNVEV (reference sequence). This CDR3 comprises 15 residues. In DNA, the CDR3 is TGTGCCAGCAGTTTGGGGCAGGGTATGACAGATACGCAGTATTTT. Translating it yields CASSLGQGMTDTQYF.

As for this clone: Other DNA sequences in this specimen translate into the identical CDR3. This chain connects TRBV30 to TRBJ1-4; D might be TRBD1 (6 bases). The CDR3 runs to 13 residues. Germline-derived CDR1 and CDR2 are GTSNPN and SVGIG (reference sequence). V gave up 0 bases and J gave up 7 bases, with 9 bases separating them. The CDR3 here is CAWSVQGGEKLFF. CDR3 coding DNA: TGTGCCTGGAGTGTACAGGGTGGTGAAAAACTGTTTTTT.

The rearrangement uses TRBV20-1 and TRBJ1-2; TRBD1 is a possible D gene (6 bases). The V and J ends lost 3 bases and 5 bases respectively, with 7 bases between them. The germline V gene has CDR1 DFQATT and CDR2 SNEGSKA (reference sequence). The CDR3 is 11 amino acids. The CDR3 nucleotides read TGCAGTGCTAGTGGACAGTATGGCTACACCTTC. This translates into CSASGQYGYTF.

This chain uses TRBV10-3 with TRBJ1-3; 9 bases are shared with TRBD1. V shed 5 bases, J shed 0 bases, and the junction held 2 bases outside the gene matches. The CDR3 extends over 15 amino acids. Germline CDR1 and CDR2: ENHRY and SYGVKD. DNA of the CDR3: TGTGCCATCAGTCGGGACAGGGACTCTGGAAACACCATATATTTT. It specifies CAISRDRDSGNTIYF.

The chain combines TRBV5-4 with TRBJ2-4, with D possibly TRBD1 on 5 matching bases. There are 14 residues in the CDR3. Per germline, CDR1 SGHNT and CDR2 YYREEE (reference sequence). Trimming removed 1 base at V and 5 bases at J, with 10 bases between. The CDR3 loop is CASSLLGAQNIQYF. For the CDR3, the DNA is TGTGCCAGCAGCTTGCTAGGGGCCCAAAACATTCAGTACTTC.

The chain recombines TRBV2 with TRBJ2-7; weak D call: TRBD1 (5 bases). V was pared by 4 bases and J by 6 bases, with 16 bases between. There are 14 residues in the CDR3. Germline V CDR1 and CDR2: SNHLY, FYNNEI. CDR3 nucleotide sequence: TGTGCCAGCAGTGGGGGCGGAACTTGGGGCGAGCAGTACTTC. It codes for CASSGGGTWGEQYF.

This clone has a single count. The genes are TRBV27 and TRBJ1-4; no firm D call. CDR1 is MNHEY, CDR2 SMNVEV, per germline (reference sequence). V was pared by 3 bases and J by 5 bases, with 10 bases between. This CDR3 region has 14 residues. The CDR3 region has the DNA TGTGCCAGCAGTTTCATGGGAGAAAATGAAAAACTGTTTTTT. The encoded protein is CASSFMGENEKLFF.

The chain is built from TRBV5-5 and TRBJ2-2; D may be TRBD2 (5 bases). V lost 2 bases, J lost 3 bases, and 11 bases lay in between. Germline CDR1 SGHKS, CDR2 YYEKEE (reference sequence). This CDR3 is 15 amino acids long. CDR3: CASSFRLPDTGELFF. CDR3 bases: TGTGCCAGCAGCTTTAGACTACCCGACACCGGGGAGCTGTTTTTT.

This clone was detected once. This chain uses TRBV12-5 with TRBJ2-7; 8 bases are shared with TRBD2. Per germline, CDR1 LGHNT and CDR2 FRNRAP. The CDR3 contains 16 residues. J lost 2 bases, V lost 2 bases, and 8 bases had no gene match. The CDR3 DNA sequence: TGTGCTAGTGGTTTGCCCACTAGCGGAGTCCCCTACGAGCAGTACTTC. Encoded protein: CASGLPTSGVPYEQYF.

This clone was counted a single time. V usage is TRBV3-1 (or the pseudogene TRBV3-2) and J usage is TRBJ1-4, with D perhaps matching TRBD1 (5 bases). The CDR3 covers 15 residues. V was clipped by 4 bases and J by 7 bases, with 16 bases between them. The V gene's germline CDR1 is LGHDT and CDR2 YNNKEL (reference sequence). The CDR3 DNA reads as TGTGCCAGCAGCCCTCGTGGGGGGAGGGTTGAAAAACTGTTTTTT. Protein: CASSPRGGRVEKLFF.

The rearrangement uses TRBV5-4 and TRBJ2-3; TRBD2 matches at 8 bases. V lost 0 bases, J lost 0 bases, and 3 bases stayed unmatched. CDR1 and CDR2 from the germline V gene are SGHNT and YYREEE (reference sequence). The CDR3 length is 16 residues. CDR3 loop: CASSLVRGRSTDTQYF. Written as DNA, the CDR3 is TGTGCCAGCAGCTTGGTACGCGGGAGGAGCACAGATACGCAGTATTTT.

This clone was picked up one time. The chain has TRBV5-4 and TRBJ2-7; 10 nucleotides match TRBD2. The CDR3 loop spans 16 amino acids. Germline values: CDR1 SGHNT, CDR2 YYREEE (reference sequence). V was pared by 0 bases and J by 4 bases, with 7 bases of the junction left unmatched. The CDR3 loop reads CASSLGASGSLYEQYF. The DNA for the CDR3 is TGTGCCAGCAGCTTGGGGGCTAGCGGGAGTTTATACGAGCAGTACTTC.

V usage is TRBV28 and J usage is TRBJ1-1; D might be TRBD1 (5 bases). Germline V gene data show CDR1 as MDHEN and CDR2 as SYDVKM. V lost 7 bases and J 7 bases, leaving 19 bases between the germline ends. The CDR3 is made up of 14 amino acids. CDR3 nucleotide sequence: TGTGCCAGCACCTCAATAGGAGGGGCTCTTGAAGCTTTCTTT. Protein sequence: CASTSIGGALEAFF.

J is TRBJ2-2 and V is TRBV19, with TRBD2 as a possible D gene (5 bases). V lost 10 bases to trimming and J lost 3 bases, with 15 bases between them. The CDR3 loop spans 14 amino acids. Germline V gene data show CDR1 as LNHDA and CDR2 as SQIVND (reference sequence). Here the CDR3 reads CATTEVSDTGELFF. The CDR3 DNA reads TGTGCCACGACGGAGGTCTCCGACACCGGGGAGCTGTTTTTT.